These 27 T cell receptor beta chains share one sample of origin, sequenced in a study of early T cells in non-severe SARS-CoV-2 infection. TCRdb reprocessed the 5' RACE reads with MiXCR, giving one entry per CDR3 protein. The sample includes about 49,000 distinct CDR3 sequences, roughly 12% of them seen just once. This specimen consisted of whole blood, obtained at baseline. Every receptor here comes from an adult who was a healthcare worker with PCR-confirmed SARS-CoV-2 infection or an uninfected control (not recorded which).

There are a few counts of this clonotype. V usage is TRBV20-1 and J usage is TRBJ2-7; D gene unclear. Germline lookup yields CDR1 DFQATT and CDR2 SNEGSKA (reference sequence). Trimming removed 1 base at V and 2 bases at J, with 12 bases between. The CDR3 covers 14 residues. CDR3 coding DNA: TGCAGTGCTAGAGGACCTGGCATGCCCTACGAGCAGTACTTC. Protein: CSARGPGMPYEQYF.

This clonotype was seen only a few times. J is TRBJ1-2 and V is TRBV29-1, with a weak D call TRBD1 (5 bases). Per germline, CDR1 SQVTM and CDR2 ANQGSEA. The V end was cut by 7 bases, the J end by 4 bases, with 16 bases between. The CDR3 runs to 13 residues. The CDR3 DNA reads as TGCAGCGCAGACAGAGCCGTGGGCTATGGCTACACCTTC. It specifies CSADRAVGYGYTF.

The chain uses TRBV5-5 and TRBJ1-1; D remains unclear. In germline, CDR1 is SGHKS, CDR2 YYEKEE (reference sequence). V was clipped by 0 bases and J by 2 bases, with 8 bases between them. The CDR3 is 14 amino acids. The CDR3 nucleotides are TGTGCCAGCAGCTTGGTCCAGCCTAACACTGAAGCTTTCTTT. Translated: CASSLVQPNTEAFF.

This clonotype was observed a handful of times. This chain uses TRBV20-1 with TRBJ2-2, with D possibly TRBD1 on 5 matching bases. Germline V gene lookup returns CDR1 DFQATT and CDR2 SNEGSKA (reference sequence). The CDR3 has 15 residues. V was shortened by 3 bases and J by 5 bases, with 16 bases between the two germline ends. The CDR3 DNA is TGCAGTGCTAGGATGGGGCCCCGCGGTACCGGGGAGCTGTTTTTT. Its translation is CSARMGPRGTGELFF.

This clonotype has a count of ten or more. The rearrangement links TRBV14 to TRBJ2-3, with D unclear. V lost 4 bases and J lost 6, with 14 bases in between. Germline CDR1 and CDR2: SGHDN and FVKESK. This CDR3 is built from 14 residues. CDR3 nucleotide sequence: TGTGCCAGCAGCCGAAGGCCCACGAGCGATACGCAGTATTTT. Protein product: CASSRRPTSDTQYF.

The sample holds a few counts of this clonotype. As DNA, the CDR3 is TGTGCCAGCAGCTTATGGCGGGGGGCGGACTCACCCCTCCACTTT. Translation: CASSLWRGADSPLHF. The J gene is TRBJ1-6, the V gene TRBV11-2; the D gene is possibly TRBD1 (6 bases). The V gene's germline CDR1 is SGHAT and CDR2 FQNNGV. V lost 2 bases, J lost 10 bases, and 15 bases lay in between. The CDR3 is 15 residues long.

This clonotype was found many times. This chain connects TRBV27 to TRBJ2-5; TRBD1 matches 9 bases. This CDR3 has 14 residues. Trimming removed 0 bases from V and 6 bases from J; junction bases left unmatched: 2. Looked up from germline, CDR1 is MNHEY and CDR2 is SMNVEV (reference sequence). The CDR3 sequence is CASSLSDRGKTQYF. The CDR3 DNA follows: TGTGCCAGCAGTTTATCGGACAGGGGAAAGACCCAGTACTTC.

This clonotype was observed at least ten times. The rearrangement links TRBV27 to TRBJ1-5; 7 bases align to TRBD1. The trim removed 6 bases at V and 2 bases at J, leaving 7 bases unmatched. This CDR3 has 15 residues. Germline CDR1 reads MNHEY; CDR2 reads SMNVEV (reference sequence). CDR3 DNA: TGTGCCAGCAGGTCGACAGGGAGTGGCAATCAGCCCCAGCATTTT. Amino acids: CASRSTGSGNQPQHF.

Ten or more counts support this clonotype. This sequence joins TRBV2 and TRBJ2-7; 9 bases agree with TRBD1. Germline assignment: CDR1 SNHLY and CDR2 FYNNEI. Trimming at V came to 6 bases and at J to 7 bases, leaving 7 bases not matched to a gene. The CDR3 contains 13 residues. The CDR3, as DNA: TGTGCCAGCAGAATACAGGGGGCAGGGGAGCAGTACTTC. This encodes CASRIQGAGEQYF.

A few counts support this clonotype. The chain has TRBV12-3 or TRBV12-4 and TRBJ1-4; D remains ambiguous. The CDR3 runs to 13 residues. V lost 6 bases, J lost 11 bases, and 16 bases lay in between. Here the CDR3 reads CASSPSPVFKLFF. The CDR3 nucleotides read TGTGCCAGCAGCCCCTCTCCCGTTTTCAAACTGTTTTTT.

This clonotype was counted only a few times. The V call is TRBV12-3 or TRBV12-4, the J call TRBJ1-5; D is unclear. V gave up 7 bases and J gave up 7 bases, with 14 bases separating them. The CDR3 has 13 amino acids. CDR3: CASTPQPRQPQHF. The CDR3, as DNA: TGTGCCAGCACCCCGCAGCCCAGACAGCCCCAGCATTTT.

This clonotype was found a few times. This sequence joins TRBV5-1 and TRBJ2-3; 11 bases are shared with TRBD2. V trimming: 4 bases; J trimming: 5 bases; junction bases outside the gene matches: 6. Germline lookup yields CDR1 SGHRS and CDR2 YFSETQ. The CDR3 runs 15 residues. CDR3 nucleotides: TGCGCCAGCAGCAATAGCGGGAGGGCCGAAGATACGCAGTATTTT. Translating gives CASSNSGRAEDTQYF.

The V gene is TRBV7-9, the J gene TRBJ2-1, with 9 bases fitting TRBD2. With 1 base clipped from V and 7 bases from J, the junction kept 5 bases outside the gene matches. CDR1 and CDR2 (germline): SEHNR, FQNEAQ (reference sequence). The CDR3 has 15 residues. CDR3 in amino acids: CASSLVAGVGNEQFF. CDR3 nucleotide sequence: TGTGCCAGCAGCTTAGTAGCGGGAGTTGGTAATGAGCAGTTCTTC.

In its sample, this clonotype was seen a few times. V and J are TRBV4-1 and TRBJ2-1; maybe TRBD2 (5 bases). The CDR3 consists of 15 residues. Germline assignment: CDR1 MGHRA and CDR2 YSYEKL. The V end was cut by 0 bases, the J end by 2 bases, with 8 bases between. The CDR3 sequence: CASSQELVAYNEQFF. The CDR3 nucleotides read TGCGCCAGCAGCCAAGAACTAGTGGCCTACAATGAGCAGTTCTTC.

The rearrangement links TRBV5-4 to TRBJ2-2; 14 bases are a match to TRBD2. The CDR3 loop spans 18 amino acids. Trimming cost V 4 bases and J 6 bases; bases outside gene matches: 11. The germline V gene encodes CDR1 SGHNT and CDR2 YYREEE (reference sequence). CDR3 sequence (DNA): TGTGCCAGCAGCCCGGGACTAGCGGGAGTTTTTAGCCCCGGGGAGCTGTTTTTT. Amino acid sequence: CASSPGLAGVFSPGELFF.

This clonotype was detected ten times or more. The CDR3 protein is CASRALVVVRGAEAFF. Written as DNA, the CDR3 is TGCGCCAGCAGGGCGTTGGTGGTAGTAAGAGGGGCTGAAGCTTTCTTT. This chain joins TRBV4-1 and TRBJ1-1; D might be TRBD1 (5 bases). Germline CDR1 MGHRA, CDR2 YSYEKL. The ends were cut back, 6 bases at V and 6 bases at J, with 23 bases in the middle. The CDR3 is made up of 16 amino acids.

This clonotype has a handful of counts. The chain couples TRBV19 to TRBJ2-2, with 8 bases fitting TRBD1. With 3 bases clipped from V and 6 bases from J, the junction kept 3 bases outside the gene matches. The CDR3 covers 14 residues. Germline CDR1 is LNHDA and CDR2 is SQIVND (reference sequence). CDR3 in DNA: TGTGCCAGTAGTATGGCCAGGGGGCCCGGGGAGCTGTTTTTT. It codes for CASSMARGPGELFF.

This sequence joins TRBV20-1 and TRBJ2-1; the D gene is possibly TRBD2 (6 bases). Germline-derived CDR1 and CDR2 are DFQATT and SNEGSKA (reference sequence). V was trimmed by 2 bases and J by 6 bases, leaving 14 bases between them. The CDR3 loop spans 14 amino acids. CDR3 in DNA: TGCAGTGCTAGACGTCGGAGGGATTCCAATGAGCAGTTCTTC. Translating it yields CSARRRRDSNEQFF.

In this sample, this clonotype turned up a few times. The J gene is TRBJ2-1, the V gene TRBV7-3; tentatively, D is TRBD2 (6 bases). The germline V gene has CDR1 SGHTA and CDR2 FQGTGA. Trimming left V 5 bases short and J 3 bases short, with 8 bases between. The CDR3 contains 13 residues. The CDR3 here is CASSQTSYNEQFF. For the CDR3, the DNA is TGTGCCAGCAGCCAGACTAGCTACAATGAGCAGTTCTTC.

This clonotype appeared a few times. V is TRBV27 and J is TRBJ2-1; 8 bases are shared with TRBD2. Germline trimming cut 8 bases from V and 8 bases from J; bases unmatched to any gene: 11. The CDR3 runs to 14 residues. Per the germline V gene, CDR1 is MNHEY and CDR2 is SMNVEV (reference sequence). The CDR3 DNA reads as TGTGCCAGCTGGGCCGGGACTAGTAGGTATGAGCAGTTCTTC. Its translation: CASWAGTSRYEQFF.

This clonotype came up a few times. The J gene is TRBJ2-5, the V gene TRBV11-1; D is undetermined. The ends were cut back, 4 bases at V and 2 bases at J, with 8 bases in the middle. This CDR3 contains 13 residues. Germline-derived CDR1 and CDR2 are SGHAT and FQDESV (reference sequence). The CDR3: CASSWTEQETQYF. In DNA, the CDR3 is TGTGCCAGCAGCTGGACCGAACAAGAGACCCAGTACTTC.

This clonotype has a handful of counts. In DNA form, the CDR3 reads TGTGCCAGCACCCCAGGGGTGGTATGGGACGAGCAGTACTTC. Translated: CASTPGVVWDEQYF. The chain combines TRBV28 with TRBJ2-7, with D possibly being TRBD1 (6 bases). V was clipped by 7 bases and J by 5 bases, with 18 bases between them. The CDR3 runs to 14 residues. From germline, CDR1 is MDHEN and CDR2 SYDVKM.

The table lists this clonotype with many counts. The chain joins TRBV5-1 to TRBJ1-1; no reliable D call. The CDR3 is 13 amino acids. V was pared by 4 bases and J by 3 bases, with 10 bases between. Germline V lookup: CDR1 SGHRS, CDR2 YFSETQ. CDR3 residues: CASSPGRDTEAFF. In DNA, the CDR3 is TGCGCCAGCAGCCCCGGTCGAGACACTGAAGCTTTCTTT.

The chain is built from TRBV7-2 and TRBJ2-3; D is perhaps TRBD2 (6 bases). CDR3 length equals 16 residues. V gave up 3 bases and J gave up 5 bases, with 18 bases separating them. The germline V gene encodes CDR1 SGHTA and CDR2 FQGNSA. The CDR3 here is CASSFFERVGGDTQYF. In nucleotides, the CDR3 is TGTGCCAGCAGCTTTTTCGAGCGGGTGGGGGGAGATACGCAGTATTTT. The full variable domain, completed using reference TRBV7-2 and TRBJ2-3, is GAGVSQSPSNKVTEKGKDVELRCDPISGHTALYWYRQSLGQGLEFLIYFQGNSAPDKSGLPSDRFSAERTGGSVSTLTIQRTQQEDSAVYLCASSFFERVGGDTQYFGPGTRLTVL.

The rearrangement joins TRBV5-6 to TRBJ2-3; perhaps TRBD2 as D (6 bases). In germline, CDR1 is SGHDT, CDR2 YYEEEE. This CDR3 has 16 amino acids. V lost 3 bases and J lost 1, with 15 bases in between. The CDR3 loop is CASSSRRGGGTDTQYF. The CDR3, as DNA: TGTGCCAGCAGCTCGAGGAGGGGCGGTGGCACAGATACGCAGTATTTT.

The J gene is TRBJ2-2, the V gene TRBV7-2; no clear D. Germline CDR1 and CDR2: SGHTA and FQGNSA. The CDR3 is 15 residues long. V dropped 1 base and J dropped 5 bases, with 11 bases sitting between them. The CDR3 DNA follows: TGTGCCAGCAGCTTAGAATTAGCCGGGACCGGGGAGCTGTTTTTT. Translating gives CASSLELAGTGELFF.

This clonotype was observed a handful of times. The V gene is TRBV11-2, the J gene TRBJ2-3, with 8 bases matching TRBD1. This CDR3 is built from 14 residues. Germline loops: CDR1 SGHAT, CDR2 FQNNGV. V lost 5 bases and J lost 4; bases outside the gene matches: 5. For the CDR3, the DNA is TGTGCCAGCAGCATCAGGGGGCTGGCAGATACGCAGTATTTT. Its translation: CASSIRGLADTQYF.